This TCR beta chain stems from a study of T cell responses to AZD1222 COVID-19 vaccine. With respect to this clone: Its antigen is not identified.

Study-level findings and limits: Nearly half of unique spike-specific TCRs reportedly avoided B.1.351 and B.1.1.7 mutated regions. Repertoire samples came only from after the peak T cell response. Mostly white British, mostly female donors; authors suggested clonal diversity may be underestimated.

With 2 bases removed from V and 4 bases from J, the gap between germline ends came to 16 bases. The CDR3 is 15 amino acids. Germline CDR1 is SGHDT and CDR2 is YYEEEE. Profiling relied on immunoSEQ multiplex PCR, and the TCRdb table lists in-frame clones only, not all of them. The table records 130,000 to 150,000 clones, around 90% of them present only once. This clonotype originated in an adult in good health. The material sequenced was peripheral blood, taken on day 0 of AZD1222 vaccination. The chain uses TRBV5-6 and TRBJ2-7; D possibly corresponds to TRBD1 (6 bases). The CDR3 sequence: CASSFTGSRDYEQYF. The DNA for the CDR3 is TGTGCCAGCAGCTTCACAGGGTCGAGGGATTACGAGCAGTACTTC.